Below, one T cell receptor beta chain is given with its context. Under the authors' procedure: Reference gene primers were amplified, and this amplification served to estimate nucleated cell counts. Method: immunoSEQ multiplex PCR; TCRdb's copy keeps in-frame clones and lacks some. The V and J calls and clone size were taken over from that table, and D and trimming were inferred from the DNA. Here the sample spans 50,000 to 65,000 clones, around nine tenths being singletons. These data come from a study of blood T cell repertoires in COVID-19. Study-level information: Researchers got acute and convalescent COVID-19 samples from the United States, Italy and Spain.

V dropped 0 bases and J dropped 5 bases, with 16 bases sitting between them. The CDR3 is 16 residues long. Germline CDR1 reads MGHRA; CDR2 reads YSYEKL. V is TRBV4-1 and J is TRBJ1-1, with D perhaps matching TRBD1 (5 bases). This receptor was identified in a man between 65 and 85 years old with acute or convalescent COVID-19. Sequencing was performed on peripheral blood. DNA for the CDR3: TGCGCCAGCAGCCAAGATTTGCAGGGCAGGTGGACTGAAGCTTTCTTT. Its translation is CASSQDLQGRWTEAFF.